These 22 T cell receptor beta chains were all obtained from the same sample, sequenced in a study of cytotoxic CD8 clonotypes in ibrutinib-treated CLL (dated by TCRdb to the early 2020s). The library was built by means of the immunoSEQ multiplex PCR assay. TCRdb mirrors the immuneACCESS table, restricted to in-frame sequences. Some clones are absent from its copies; in checked studies, under half trace to an unresolved V gene, and the reason for the others is unknown. Recorded for this sample are some 130,000 clones; 70% to 90% of them occurred a single time. The ten largest account for 2% to 2.5% of the sample. The time point label, read with the paper, signifies: approximately 2 years on ibrutinib. The material sequenced was PBMCs, taken after 24 months of ibrutinib treatment. These receptors were taken from a human donor with chronic lymphocytic leukemia.

This clone occurred once. J is TRBJ1-2 and V is TRBV5-1; D remains ambiguous. Germline V gene data show CDR1 as SGHRS and CDR2 as YFSETQ. CDR3 length: 15 amino acids. The V gene lost 2 bases and the J gene lost 0 bases, with 11 bases spanning the gap. The CDR3 sequence: CASSLSATSNYGYTF. CDR3 coding DNA: TGCGCCAGCAGCTTAAGTGCCACATCTAACTATGGCTACACCTTC.

The chain uses TRBV6-1 and TRBJ1-4; D might be TRBD1 (5 bases). This CDR3 is 14 amino acids long. CDR1 and CDR2 from the germline V gene are MNHNS and SASEGT. V lost 3 bases and J 3 bases, leaving 8 bases between the germline ends. This CDR3 is CASSDNRPNEKLFF. The CDR3 DNA reads TGTGCCAGCAGTGACAACAGGCCTAATGAAAAACTGTTTTTT.

J is TRBJ2-7 and V is TRBV10-3; D is possibly TRBD1 (5 bases). Germline lookup yields CDR1 ENHRY and CDR2 SYGVKD. The CDR3 has 13 residues. The germline V and J ends were trimmed by 0 bases and 12 bases, with 15 bases remaining between them. The CDR3 loop reads CAISESISQGGYF. In DNA, the CDR3 is TGTGCCATCAGTGAGTCGATATCCCAGGGTGGGTACTTC.

Only one count was recorded for this clone. This chain connects TRBV5-5 to TRBJ1-1; a possible D gene is TRBD1 (5 bases). The CDR3 sequence is 14 residues long. The germline V gene has CDR1 SGHKS and CDR2 YYEKEE (reference sequence). V lost 4 bases and J lost 4, with 14 bases in between. As DNA, the CDR3 is TGTGCCAGCAGCATATCAAGGGGTAGCACTGAAGCTTTCTTT. Its translation is CASSISRGSTEAFF.

This clone was counted once. The chain recombines TRBV9 with TRBJ2-5, with 7 bases lining up with TRBD2. CDR1 and CDR2 from the germline V gene are SGDLS and YYNGEE. The CDR3 is made up of 13 amino acids. The V gene end was trimmed by 0 bases and the J gene end by 7 bases; junction bases not matched to a gene: 3. CDR3 region: CASSVAVAGTQYF. The CDR3 DNA is TGTGCCAGCAGCGTAGCAGTAGCGGGGACCCAGTACTTC.

This sequence joins TRBV2 and TRBJ2-3; perhaps TRBD2 as D (6 bases). CDR1 and CDR2 (germline): SNHLY, FYNNEI. This CDR3 comprises 14 residues. Deletions cut 3 bases from V and 0 bases from J, with 7 bases between. The CDR3 region is CASSEGRSTDTQYF. CDR3 nucleotides: TGTGCCAGCAGTGAGGGGAGGAGCACAGATACGCAGTATTTT.

This clone was detected a few times. V gene TRBV9 combines with J gene TRBJ2-2; possible D gene TRBD2, 5 bases. Trimming left V 5 bases short and J 2 bases short, with 10 bases between. The length of the CDR3 is 14 residues. Per the germline V gene, CDR1 is SGDLS and CDR2 is YYNGEE. The CDR3 is CASSWGENTGELFF. The DNA for the CDR3 is TGTGCCAGCAGTTGGGGAGAAAACACCGGGGAGCTGTTTTTT.

The rearrangement links TRBV10-3 to TRBJ1-5; a possible D gene is TRBD1 (5 bases). V shed 4 bases and J shed 5 bases, with 12 bases lying between them. The CDR3 totals 14 residues. The germline gives CDR1 ENHRY, CDR2 SYGVKD. The CDR3 nucleotides are TGTGCCATCAGTGGGCGGGAGGGGCATCAGCCCCAGCATTTT. Translated, it gives CAISGREGHQPQHF.

The J gene is TRBJ2-1, the V gene TRBV5-1; D is uncertain. CDR3 size: 15 residues. Germline CDR1 is SGHRS and CDR2 is YFSETQ. With 4 bases removed from V and 0 bases from J, the gap between germline ends came to 11 bases. This CDR3 is CASSLHQSSYNEQFF. Here the CDR3 DNA reads TGCGCCAGCAGCCTTCATCAGAGCTCCTACAATGAGCAGTTCTTC.

V and J are TRBV7-9 and TRBJ1-2; D might be TRBD1 (5 bases). V was shortened by 5 bases and J by 8 bases, with 12 bases between the two germline ends. CDR3 size: 12 residues. Germline V gene lookup returns CDR1 SEHNR and CDR2 FQNEAQ (reference sequence). The CDR3 here is CASSTVGRGYTF. The CDR3 region has the DNA TGTGCCAGCAGCACAGTGGGGCGCGGCTACACCTTC.

V and J are TRBV7-3 and TRBJ1-1, with D possibly being TRBD1 (6 bases). There are 17 residues in the CDR3. V lost 1 base, J lost 0 bases, and 15 bases lay in between. From germline, CDR1 is SGHTA and CDR2 FQGTGA. The CDR3 protein is CASSLKSGGSVNTEAFF. The DNA for the CDR3 is TGTGCCAGCAGCTTAAAATCTGGGGGCAGTGTGAACACTGAAGCTTTCTTT. The full variable domain, completed using reference TRBV7-3 and TRBJ1-1, is GAGVSQTPSNKVTEKGKYVELRCDPISGHTALYWYRQSLGQGPEFLIYFQGTGAADDSGLPNDRFFAVRPEGSVSTLKIQRTERGDSAVYLCASSLKSGGSVNTEAFFGQGTRLTVV.

CDR3 in DNA: TGTGCCAGCAGCCTGTCGGGTTATCAGCCCCAGCATTTT. It codes for CASSLSGYQPQHF. V and J are TRBV28 and TRBJ1-5, with no clear D. CDR3 length: 13 amino acids. V shed 6 bases and J shed 5 bases, with 11 bases lying between them. CDR1 is MDHEN, CDR2 SYDVKM, per germline.

V usage is TRBV7-9 and J usage is TRBJ2-2, with 8 positions matching TRBD1. The CDR3 totals 15 residues. Germline V gene sequence: CDR1 SEHNR, CDR2 FQNEAQ (reference sequence). J gave up 3 bases and V 4 bases, and 4 bases lay outside the gene matches. The CDR3 region is CASSSHRGDTGELFF. CDR3 nucleotide sequence: TGTGCCAGCAGCTCCCACAGGGGGGACACCGGGGAGCTGTTTTTT. The full variable domain, rest sourced from reference TRBV7-9 and TRBJ2-2, is DTGVSQNPRHKITKRGQNVTFRCDPISEHNRLYWYRQTLGQGPEFLTYFQNEAQLEKSRLLSDRFSAERPKGSFSTLEIQRTEQGDSAMYLCASSSHRGDTGELFFGEGSRLTVL.

This clone was recorded a few times. V gene TRBV9 combines with J gene TRBJ1-5; TRBD1 agrees at 7 bases. The CDR3 spans 14 residues. J lost 7 bases, V lost 5 bases, and 9 bases had no gene match. Germline V gene sequence: CDR1 SGDLS, CDR2 YYNGEE. The CDR3 is CASSPQGRGQPQHF. CDR3 nucleotides: TGTGCCAGCAGTCCACAGGGGAGGGGACAGCCCCAGCATTTT.

V usage is TRBV2 and J usage is TRBJ2-5; 10 bases line up with TRBD2. In germline, CDR1 is SNHLY, CDR2 FYNNEI. The ends lost 4 bases at V and 5 bases at J; junction bases unmatched: 13. The CDR3 consists of 17 residues. CDR3 nucleotide sequence: TGTGCCAGCAGTGTAGGAAGCGGGGGGGCCACGAGGGAGACCCAGTACTTC. Encoded protein: CASSVGSGGATRETQYF.

The chain combines TRBV5-6 with TRBJ1-4; D ambiguous. Germline V gene sequence: CDR1 SGHDT, CDR2 YYEEEE. This CDR3 has 17 residues. Trimming shortened V by 5 bases and J by 7 bases, and 24 bases separated the two germline ends. CDR3 region: CASSFDKPAQGSEKLFF. As DNA, the CDR3 is TGTGCCAGCAGTTTCGATAAACCTGCCCAAGGGAGTGAAAAACTGTTTTTT.

The chain links TRBV29-1 to TRBJ1-2; possibly TRBD1 for D (6 bases). The V and J ends lost 0 bases and 1 base respectively, with 15 bases between them. The CDR3 is 16 amino acids. CDR1 is SQVTM, CDR2 ANQGSEA, per germline. The CDR3 loop is CSVEDSGTLHNYGYTF. The CDR3 region has the DNA TGCAGCGTTGAAGATTCCGGGACACTTCATAACTATGGCTACACCTTC.

The chain recombines TRBV6-5 with TRBJ1-2; D remains unclear. This CDR3 is built from 13 residues. The germline V and J ends were trimmed by 4 bases and 3 bases, with 9 bases remaining between them. CDR1 and CDR2 (germline): MNHEY, SVGAGI. For the CDR3, the DNA is TGTGCCAGCAGTTTCGGTAGGGACTATGGCTACACCTTC. Translation: CASSFGRDYGYTF.

The chain uses TRBV19 and TRBJ1-1, with D possibly being TRBD1 (5 bases). Germline V gene lookup returns CDR1 LNHDA and CDR2 SQIVND (reference sequence). The length of the CDR3 is 16 residues. The V and J ends lost 4 bases and 0 bases respectively, with 15 bases between them. The CDR3 spells CASSRRDGNMNTEAFF. CDR3 bases: TGTGCCAGTAGTAGGCGGGACGGGAACATGAACACTGAAGCTTTCTTT.

The count of this clone is one. CDR3 loop: CASSVDPVGNQPQHF. CDR3 coding DNA: TGTGCCAGCAGCGTCGACCCGGTCGGCAATCAGCCCCAGCATTTT. The gene calls are TRBV9 and TRBJ1-5, with no clear D. This CDR3 is 15 amino acids long. Trimming cost V 2 bases and J 2 bases, with 11 bases left between them. CDR1 SGDLS and CDR2 YYNGEE come from the germline V gene. Combining the CDR3 with reference TRBV9 and TRBJ1-5 gives the whole variable domain DSGVTQTPKHLITATGQRVTLRCSPRSGDLSVYWYQQSLDQGLQFLIQYYNGEERAKGNILERFSAQQFPDLHSELNLSSLELGDSALYFCASSVDPVGNQPQHFGDGTRLSIL.

This chain uses TRBV10-3 with TRBJ1-2; 11 bases are a match to TRBD1. V lost 6 bases and J lost 5; bases outside the gene matches: 5. CDR1 ENHRY and CDR2 SYGVKD come from the germline V gene. The CDR3 is 14 amino acids. DNA of the CDR3: TGTGCCATCAGCGCTGGACAGGGGGCATATGGCTACACCTTC. It is translated as CAISAGQGAYGYTF.

The chain has TRBV19 and TRBJ1-1; no clear D. From germline, CDR1 is LNHDA and CDR2 SQIVND (reference sequence). CDR3 length: 13 residues. Trimming took off 7 bases at V and 2 bases at J, with 11 bases between the two ends. The CDR3 loop reads CASTVGGNTEAFF. DNA of the CDR3: TGTGCCAGTACCGTCGGTGGAAACACTGAAGCTTTCTTT.